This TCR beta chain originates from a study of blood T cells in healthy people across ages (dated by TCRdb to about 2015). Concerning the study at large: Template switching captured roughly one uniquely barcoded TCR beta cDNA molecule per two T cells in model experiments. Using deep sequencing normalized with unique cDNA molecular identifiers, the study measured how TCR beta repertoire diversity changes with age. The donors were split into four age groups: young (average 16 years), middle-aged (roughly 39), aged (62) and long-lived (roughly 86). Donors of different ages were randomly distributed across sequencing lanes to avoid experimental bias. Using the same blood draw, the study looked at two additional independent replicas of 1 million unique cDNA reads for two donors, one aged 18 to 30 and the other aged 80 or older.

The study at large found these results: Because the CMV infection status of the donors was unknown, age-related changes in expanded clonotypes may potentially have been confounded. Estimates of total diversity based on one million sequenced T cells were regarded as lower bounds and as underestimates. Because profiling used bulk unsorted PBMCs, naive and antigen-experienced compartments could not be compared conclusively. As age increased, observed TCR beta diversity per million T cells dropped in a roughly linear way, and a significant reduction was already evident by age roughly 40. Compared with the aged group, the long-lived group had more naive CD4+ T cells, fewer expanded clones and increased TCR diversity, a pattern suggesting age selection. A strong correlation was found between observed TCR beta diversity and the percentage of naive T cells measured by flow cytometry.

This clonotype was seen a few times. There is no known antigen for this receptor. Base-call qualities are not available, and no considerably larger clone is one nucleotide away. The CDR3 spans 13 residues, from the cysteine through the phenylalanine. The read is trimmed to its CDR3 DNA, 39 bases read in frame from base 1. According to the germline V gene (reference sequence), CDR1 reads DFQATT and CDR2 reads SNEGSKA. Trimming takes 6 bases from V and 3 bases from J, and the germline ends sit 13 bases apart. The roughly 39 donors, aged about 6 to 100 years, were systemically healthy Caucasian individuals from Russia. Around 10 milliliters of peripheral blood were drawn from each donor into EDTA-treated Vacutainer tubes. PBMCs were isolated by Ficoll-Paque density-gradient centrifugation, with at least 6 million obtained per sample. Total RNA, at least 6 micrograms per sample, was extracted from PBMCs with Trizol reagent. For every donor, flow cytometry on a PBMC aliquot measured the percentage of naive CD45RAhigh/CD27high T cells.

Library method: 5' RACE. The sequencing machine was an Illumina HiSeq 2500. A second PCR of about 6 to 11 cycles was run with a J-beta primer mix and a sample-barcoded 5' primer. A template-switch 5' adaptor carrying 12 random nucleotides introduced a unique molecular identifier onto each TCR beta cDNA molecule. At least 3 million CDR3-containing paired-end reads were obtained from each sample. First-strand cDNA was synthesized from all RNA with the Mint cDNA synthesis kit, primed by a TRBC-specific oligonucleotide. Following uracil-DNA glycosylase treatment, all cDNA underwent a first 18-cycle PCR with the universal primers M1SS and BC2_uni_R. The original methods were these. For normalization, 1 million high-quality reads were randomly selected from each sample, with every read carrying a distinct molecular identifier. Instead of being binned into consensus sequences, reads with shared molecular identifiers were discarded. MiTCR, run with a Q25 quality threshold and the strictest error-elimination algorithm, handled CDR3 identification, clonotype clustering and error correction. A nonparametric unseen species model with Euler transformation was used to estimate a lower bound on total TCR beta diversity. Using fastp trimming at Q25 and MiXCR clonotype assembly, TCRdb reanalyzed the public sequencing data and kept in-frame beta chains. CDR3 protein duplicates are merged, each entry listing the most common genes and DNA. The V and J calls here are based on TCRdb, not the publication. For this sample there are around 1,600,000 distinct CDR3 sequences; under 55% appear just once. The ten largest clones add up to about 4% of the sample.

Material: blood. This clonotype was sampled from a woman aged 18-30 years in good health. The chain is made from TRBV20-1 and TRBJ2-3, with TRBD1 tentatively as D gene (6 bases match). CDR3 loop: CSAPDRFTDTQYF. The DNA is TGCAGTGCCCCGGACAGATTTACAGATACGCAGTATTTT.